This record concerns one TCR beta chain sequence. Sample time point: baseline, week 1 (first vaccination visit). Treatment specified: pre-vaccination baseline after standard-of-care therapy. This entry belongs to a study of a mutant IDH1 vaccine in newly diagnosed glioma. The CDR3 is made up of 17 amino acids. Unmatched junction bases numbered 16, after V lost 6 bases and J lost 5 bases. Per the germline V gene, CDR1 is MGHDK and CDR2 is SYGVNS. Profiling relied on immunoSEQ multiplex PCR, and the TCRdb table lists in-frame clones only, not all of them. The table lists approximately 52,000 clones, 70% to 80% of them singletons.

This receptor was obtained from a woman between 40 and 50 years old with glioma. Sequences were derived from PBMCs, sampled from a glioma patient treated with radiotherapy, temozolomide or both. The gene calls are TRBV25-1 and TRBJ1-5; 7 nucleotides agree with TRBD1. The CDR3 DNA reads as TGTGCCAGCAGCCCGACAGGGAGGGGGGTCCCCGATCAGCCCCAGCATTTT. Its protein product is CASSPTGRGVPDQPQHF.